One sample yielded the 15 T cell receptor beta chains listed below, sequenced in a study of cytomegalovirus exposure and HLA in healthy donors. The repertoire was sequenced with immunoSEQ multiplex PCR; TCRdb's copy has only in-frame clones and lacks some. The sample lists tens of thousands of clones; 90% to 95% were seen once. The sample was PBMCs. These TCRs come from a man aged 18-30 years in good health and CMV-seronegative.

The chain couples TRBV9 to TRBJ2-7; D is ambiguous. Germline values: CDR1 SGDLS, CDR2 YYNGEE. Between the trimmed V and J ends, which lost 0 bases and 7 bases, there was a span of 14 bases. The CDR3 consists of 14 residues. This chain's CDR3 is CASSVAGLGKEQYF. The DNA of the CDR3 is TGTGCCAGCAGCGTAGCCGGGTTGGGTAAGGAGCAGTACTTC.

Only a few counts were recorded for this clone. In nucleotides, the CDR3 is TGTGCCAGCTCACGGGGGGACAGCAATCAGCCCCAGCATTTT. This codes for CASSRGDSNQPQHF. V usage is TRBV18 and J usage is TRBJ1-5, with a weak D call TRBD1 (5 bases). The CDR3 has 14 amino acids. The V end lost 4 bases, the J end lost 1 base, and 8 bases lay between the germline ends. Germline CDR1 reads KGHSH; CDR2 reads LQKENI.

The rearrangement links TRBV5-1 to TRBJ1-1; D is unclear. The CDR3 length is 14 residues. V lost 4 bases and J 1 base, leaving 11 bases between the germline ends. The germline V gene has CDR1 SGHRS and CDR2 YFSETQ. Here the CDR3 reads CASSSRTANTEAFF. The DNA for the CDR3 is TGCGCCAGCAGCAGTCGGACTGCGAACACTGAAGCTTTCTTT. Variable domain in full (rest from reference TRBV5-1 and TRBJ1-1): KAGVTQTPRYLIKTRGQQVTLSCSPISGHRSVSWYQQTPGQGLQFLFEYFSETQRNKGNFPGRFSGRQFSNSRSEMNVSTLELGDSALYLCASSSRTANTEAFFGQGTRLTVV.

V and J are TRBV6-1 and TRBJ1-2; 8 nucleotides align to TRBD1. Germline V CDR1 and CDR2: MNHNS, SASEGT. With V trimmed by 9 bases and J by 2 bases, 8 bases remained unmatched. The CDR3 contains 14 residues. CDR3 region: CASRTGSSNYGYTF. The CDR3 region has the DNA TGTGCCAGTAGGACAGGGAGTTCAAACTATGGCTACACCTTC.

CDR3 residues: CASSLTTGGAGYTF. CDR3 DNA sequence: TGTGCCAGCAGCTTGACGACAGGGGGCGCTGGCTACACCTTC. V usage is TRBV4-2 and J usage is TRBJ1-2; 10 bases agree with TRBD1. The CDR3 is 14 amino acids. With V trimmed by 5 bases and J by 7 bases, 7 bases remained unmatched. Germline V gene sequence: CDR1 LGHNA, CDR2 YNFKEQ.

The rearrangement joins TRBV5-6 to TRBJ2-1; 8 bases fit TRBD2. In germline, CDR1 is SGHDT, CDR2 YYEEEE. V gave up 2 bases and J gave up 7 bases; unmatched junction bases: 2. The CDR3 loop spans 13 amino acids. CDR3 protein: CASSFTSGNEQFF. The CDR3 DNA reads as TGTGCCAGCAGCTTCACTAGCGGAAATGAGCAGTTCTTC.

V is TRBV30 and J is TRBJ1-1; 8 nucleotides align to TRBD1. Germline assignment: CDR1 GTSNPN and CDR2 SVGIG (reference sequence). After removal of 1 base from V and 5 bases from J, the junction contained 9 bases not matched to a gene. This CDR3 has 15 amino acids. The CDR3 sequence: CAWSGHTGGGTEAFF. CDR3 nucleotides: TGTGCCTGGAGTGGACACACAGGGGGGGGAACTGAAGCTTTCTTT.

The chain employs TRBV18 and TRBJ2-7; TRBD2 matches 8 bases. Trimming took 4 bases from V and 0 from J; bases not matched to a gene: 8. Per germline, CDR1 KGHSH and CDR2 LQKENI. The CDR3 sequence is 16 residues long. CDR3 nucleotide sequence: TGTGCCAGCTCACTTCGAGCGGGAGCTTACTCCTACGAGCAGTACTTC. Translating it yields CASSLRAGAYSYEQYF.

The CDR3 coding sequence is TGTGCCTGGAGGCTAGCGGGGGGCGGTAACAATGAGCAGTTCTTC. Amino acids: CAWRLAGGGNNEQFF. V gene TRBV30 combines with J gene TRBJ2-1; 11 nucleotides match TRBD2. Germline V lookup: CDR1 GTSNPN, CDR2 SVGIG (reference sequence). The CDR3 covers 15 residues. V shed 3 bases, J shed 5 bases, and the junction held 6 bases outside the gene matches. Supplemented by reference TRBV30 and TRBJ2-1, the full variable domain reads SQTIHQWPATLVQPVGSPLSLECTVEGTSNPNLYWYRQAAGRGLQLLFYSVGIGQISSEVPQNLSASRPQDRQFILSSKKLLLSDSGFYLCAWRLAGGGNNEQFFGPGTRLTVL.

The chain uses TRBV9 and TRBJ1-3, with D possibly matching TRBD1 (5 bases). V gave up 2 bases and J gave up 1 base, with 7 bases separating them. The CDR3 is 14 residues long. The V gene's germline CDR1 is SGDLS and CDR2 YYNGEE. The CDR3 nucleotides are TGTGCCAGCAGCGTGGGGCGTTCTGGAAACACCATATATTTT. It translates to CASSVGRSGNTIYF.

The chain is built from TRBV25-1 and TRBJ1-2; D ambiguous. Trimming took 3 bases from V and 2 from J, leaving 10 bases between them. The CDR3 length is 14 residues. The germline gives CDR1 MGHDK, CDR2 SYGVNS. This chain's CDR3 is CASSEAGRNYGYTF. In DNA, the CDR3 is TGTGCCAGCAGTGAGGCGGGGAGGAACTATGGCTACACCTTC.

CDR3 residues: CASSFRTGTDTEAFF. The CDR3 DNA reads as TGCGCCAGCAGCTTTCGTACAGGGACGGACACTGAAGCTTTCTTT. The chain carries TRBV5-1 and TRBJ1-1; D may be TRBD1 (6 bases). Germline assignment: CDR1 SGHRS and CDR2 YFSETQ. This CDR3 has 15 residues. The ends were cut back, 2 bases at V and 3 bases at J, with 14 bases in the middle. The full variable domain, rest sourced from reference TRBV5-1 and TRBJ1-1, is KAGVTQTPRYLIKTRGQQVTLSCSPISGHRSVSWYQQTPGQGLQFLFEYFSETQRNKGNFPGRFSGRQFSNSRSEMNVSTLELGDSALYLCASSFRTGTDTEAFFGQGTRLTVV.

This clone showed up just once. The rearrangement uses TRBV19 and TRBJ2-7; unclear D gene. The germline V gene has CDR1 LNHDA and CDR2 SQIVND (reference sequence). Trimming left V 3 bases short and J 0 bases short, with 9 bases between. The CDR3 contains 14 residues. DNA for the CDR3: TGTGCCAGTAGTATGGTGGGCAGCTCCTACGAGCAGTACTTC. Protein product: CASSMVGSSYEQYF.

This chain joins TRBV30 and TRBJ2-3, with TRBD1 identical over 7 bases. This CDR3 spans 16 amino acids. The ends lost 3 bases at V and 4 bases at J; junction bases unmatched: 13. Per the germline V gene, CDR1 is GTSNPN and CDR2 is SVGIG (reference sequence). The CDR3 loop reads CAWSPPGRGLSDTQYF. CDR3 sequence (DNA): TGTGCCTGGAGCCCCCCCGGTAGGGGGCTGTCAGATACGCAGTATTTT.

V usage is TRBV10-1 and J usage is TRBJ2-3; 11 bases are a match to TRBD2. J lost 8 bases, V lost 2 bases, and 6 bases had no gene match. Germline-derived CDR1 and CDR2 are WNHNN and SYGVQD (reference sequence). The CDR3 loop spans 15 amino acids. CDR3 loop: CASSEELAGGPTQYF. CDR3 nucleotides: TGCGCCAGCAGTGAGGAATTAGCGGGAGGGCCTACGCAGTATTTT.